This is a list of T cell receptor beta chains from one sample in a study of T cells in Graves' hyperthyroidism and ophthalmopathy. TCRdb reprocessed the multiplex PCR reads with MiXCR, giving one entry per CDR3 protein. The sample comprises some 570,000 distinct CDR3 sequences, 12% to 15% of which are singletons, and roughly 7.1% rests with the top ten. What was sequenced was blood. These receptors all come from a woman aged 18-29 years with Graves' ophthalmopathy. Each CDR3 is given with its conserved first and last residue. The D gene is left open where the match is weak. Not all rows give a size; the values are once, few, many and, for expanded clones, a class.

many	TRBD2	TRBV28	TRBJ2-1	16	CASSLLSLAGPNEQFF	TGTGCCAGCAGTTTATTGTCACTAGCGGGTCCCAATGAGCAGTTCTTC
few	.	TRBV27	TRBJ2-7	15	CAGSLIAGRSYEQYF	TGTGCCGGCAGTCTCATAGCCGGCCGCTCCTACGAGCAGTACTTC
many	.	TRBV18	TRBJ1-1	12	CASSESNTEAFF	TGTGCCAGCTCAGAATCGAACACTGAAGCTTTCTTT
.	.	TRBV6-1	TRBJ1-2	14	CASSEADFSYGYTF	TGTGCCAGCAGTGAAGCGGATTTCAGCTATGGCTACACCTTC
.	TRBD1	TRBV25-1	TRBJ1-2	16	CASSEPGQGGPHGYTF	TGTGCCAGCAGTGAACCGGGACAGGGGGGGCCCCATGGCTACACCTTC
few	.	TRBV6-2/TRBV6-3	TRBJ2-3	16	CASSYSAGSGADTQYF	TGTGCCAGCAGTTACTCGGCGGGAAGTGGGGCAGATACGCAGTATTTT
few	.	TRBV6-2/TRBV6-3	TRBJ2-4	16	CASSYGGRLAKNIQYF	TGTGCCAGCAGTTACGGTGGCAGACTAGCCAAAAACATTCAGTACTTC
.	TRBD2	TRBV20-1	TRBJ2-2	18	CSARTSSGRAGGTGELFF	TGCAGTGCTAGAACCAGTAGCGGGAGGGCCGGGGGCACCGGGGAGCTGTTTTTT
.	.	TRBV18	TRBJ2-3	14	CASFVSGGTDTQYF	TGTGCCAGCTTCGTAAGTGGAGGCACAGATACGCAGTATTTT
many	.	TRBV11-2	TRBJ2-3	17	CASSLLYPSASTDTQYF	TGTGCCAGCAGCTTACTCTACCCTAGCGCGAGCACAGATACGCAGTATTTT
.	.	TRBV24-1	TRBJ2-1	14	CATLQLDSYNEQFF	TGTGCCACCCTCCAGCTAGACTCCTACAATGAGCAGTTCTTC
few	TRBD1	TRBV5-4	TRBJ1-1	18	CASSATGGTPFSYTEAFF	TGTGCCAGCAGCGCTACAGGGGGCACCCCATTCTCGTACACTGAAGCTTTCTTT
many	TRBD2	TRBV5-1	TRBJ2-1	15	CASSPLAGGNNEQFF	TGCGCCAGCAGCCCTCTAGCGGGAGGTAACAATGAGCAGTTCTTC
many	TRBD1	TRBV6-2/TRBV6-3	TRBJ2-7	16	CASRPTGTGSSYEQYF	TGTGCCAGCAGACCTACGGGGACAGGGAGCTCCTACGAGCAGTACTTC
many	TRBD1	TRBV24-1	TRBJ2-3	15	CATSPTGIGTDTQYF	TGTGCCACCAGTCCGACAGGGATTGGCACAGATACGCAGTATTTT
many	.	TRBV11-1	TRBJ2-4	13	CASSSLGSYIQYF	TGTGCCAGCAGCTCCCTTGGGTCTTACATTCAGTACTTC
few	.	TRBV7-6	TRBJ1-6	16	CASTPLGGASRGTLHF	TGTGCCAGCACCCCCCTGGGGGGGGCCTCCCGGGGGACCCTCCACTTT